The clone carrying this T cell receptor (beta chain) was seen more than once but under ten times. Its specificity is not known. This record belongs to a study of CD8 T cells in ankylosing spondylitis. Study findings and constraints: Reportedly, disease-linked clones are significantly enriched in ankylosing spondylitis patients' matched synovial fluid.

Trimming stripped 0 bases from V and 3 bases from J, with 10 bases between. Per germline, CDR1 SGHRS and CDR2 YFSETQ. This CDR3 contains 14 residues. Making use of molecular barcodes, quantitative 5'-RACE generated TCR beta libraries. A single record per CDR3 protein comes from TCRdb applying MiXCR to the 5' RACE reads. Of approximately 45,000 distinct CDR3 sequences listed, around 10% are singletons. Sequencing used blood, either unsorted or a sorted T cell fraction (not recorded which). The genes are TRBV5-1 and TRBJ2-7; TRBD1 might be the D (5 bases). The clonotype comes from a male donor with ankylosing spondylitis or in good health (not recorded which). The CDR3 loop is CASSLAGKGYEQYF. The CDR3 DNA is TGCGCCAGCAGCTTGGCAGGGAAAGGCTACGAGCAGTACTTC.